The present TCR beta chain was sequenced within a study of T-cell reconstitution after alpha-beta-depleted transplantation in children. Overall study findings and caveats: Counts and diversity of T cells one year after transplant came mostly from newly produced T cells. Some patients showed high day-60 TCRbeta diversity, which derived from surviving recipient T cells and thymic progenitors. Expanded clones from the graft, numbering several hundred, reportedly supplied alpha-beta T cells about two months after transplant.

The TCRbeta library incorporated unique molecular identifiers. TCRdb analysed the PCR reads with MiXCR anew, one entry per CDR3 protein. The sample consists of 500,000 or so distinct CDR3 sequences, roughly 10% of them appearing once. This CDR3 contains 17 residues. V was pared by 2 bases and J by 9 bases, with 14 bases of the junction left unmatched. Germline V lookup: CDR1 SQVTM, CDR2 ANQGSEA. In its sample, this clonotype was seen a few times. Its antigen remains unknown. The chain recombines TRBV29-1 with TRBJ2-1, with 12 bases that match TRBD2. The source was PBMCs, mostly from graft donor cells, collected 180 days after TCRalphabeta/CD19-depleted stem cell transplant. The clonotype comes from a female patient aged 2-9 years who had a stem cell transplant for aplastic anemia, so the T cells may come from the graft donor. In DNA, the CDR3 is TGCAGCGTTGAAACCTTTCTAGCGGGAGGGCCTATTGCTGAGCAGTTCTTC. Protein sequence: CSVETFLAGGPIAEQFF.